This TCR beta chain appears in the sequencing data of a study of blood T cell repertoires in COVID-19. This clone occurred once. Trimming left V 6 bases short and J 1 base short, with 15 bases between. CDR3 length: 15 amino acids. CDR1 is SNHLY and CDR2 is FYNNEI in the germline V gene. Data came from immunoSEQ multiplex PCR; TCRdb stores just in-frame clones and leaves some out. The data contain about 100,000 clones, approximately 86% of them seen just once; the ten biggest clones take up approximately 5.6%. The material sequenced was peripheral blood. The receptor was isolated from a woman aged 45-60 years with COVID-19, enrolled during active disease. The chain combines TRBV2 with TRBJ1-2; D is uncertain. DNA of the CDR3: TGTGCCAGCAGCAGTACGAGGGTCGATAACTATGGCTACACCTTC. It encodes CASSSTRVDNYGYTF.